Each of the 18 T cell receptor beta chains below was sequenced from the same sample in a study of shared clonotypes between healthy human individuals. TCRdb's table, derived via immunoSEQ multiplex PCR, lists solely in-frame clones and lacks some. This table holds around 500,000 clones, almost 80% found once. Source material: PBMCs. The source is a woman aged 40 to 55 in good health. Some clones in this sample may be carry-over from other donors' samples.

The chain employs TRBV27 and TRBJ1-5; 11 bases align to TRBD1. This CDR3 has 17 amino acids. Germline CDR1 reads MNHEY; CDR2 reads SMNVEV (reference sequence). V gave up 6 bases and J gave up 2 bases; unmatched junction bases: 9. This chain's CDR3 is CASSSGTGGWGNQPQHF. The CDR3 DNA follows: TGTGCCAGCAGCTCAGGGACAGGGGGGTGGGGCAATCAGCCCCAGCATTTT.

This chain joins TRBV19 and TRBJ1-5; TRBD1 agrees at 9 bases. J gave up 2 bases and V 4 bases, and 9 bases lay outside the gene matches. The germline V gene has CDR1 LNHDA and CDR2 SQIVND (reference sequence). The CDR3 is 17 residues long. CDR3 in DNA: TGTGCCAGTAGTACTCGGGACAGGGATGCGGGCAATCAGCCCCAGCATTTT. Protein: CASSTRDRDAGNQPQHF.

The chain combines TRBV9 with TRBJ2-5; 12 bases agree with TRBD1. With V trimmed by 4 bases and J by 5 bases, 9 bases remained unmatched. Per the germline V gene, CDR1 is SGDLS and CDR2 is YYNGEE. This CDR3 region has 16 residues. CDR3 sequence reads: CASSLTGTGGVETQYF. CDR3 sequence (DNA): TGTGCCAGCAGCCTCACCGGGACAGGGGGCGTGGAGACCCAGTACTTC.

The chain recombines TRBV19 with TRBJ1-5; perhaps TRBD1 as D (6 bases). V dropped 4 bases and J dropped 2 bases, with 18 bases sitting between them. Germline CDR1 is LNHDA and CDR2 is SQIVND (reference sequence). CDR3 size: 17 residues. CDR3 sequence: CASSKRGGAYGNQPQHF. In DNA form, the CDR3 reads TGTGCCAGTAGTAAGCGGGGGGGGGCATACGGCAATCAGCCCCAGCATTTT. The full variable domain, completed using reference TRBV19 and TRBJ1-5, is DGGITQSPKYLFRKEGQNVTLSCEQNLNHDAMYWYRQDPGQGLRLIYYSQIVNDFQKGDIAEGYSVSREKKESFPLTVTSAQKNPTAFYLCASSKRGGAYGNQPQHFGDGTRLSIL.

Concerning this clone itself: Other DNA sequences in the sample encode the same CDR3. This chain uses TRBV19 with TRBJ1-5; D is ambiguous. V dropped 2 bases and J dropped 0 bases, with 5 bases sitting between them. Germline V gene lookup returns CDR1 LNHDA and CDR2 SQIVND (reference sequence). There are 14 residues in the CDR3. For the CDR3, the DNA is TGTGCCAGTAGTATATGGGATAGCAATCAGCCCCAGCATTTT. Encoded protein: CASSIWDSNQPQHF.

CDR3 protein: CASSIGRGYEQYF. CDR3 bases: TGTGCCAGTAGTATAGGCAGGGGTTACGAGCAGTACTTC. The chain employs TRBV19 and TRBJ2-7, with D maybe TRBD1 (6 bases). This CDR3 is built from 13 residues. The germline CDR1 and CDR2 sequences are LNHDA and SQIVND (reference sequence). Deletions cut 1 base from V and 4 bases from J, with 8 bases between.

Turning to this clone: Other DNA variants within this sample encode the same CDR3. The chain recombines TRBV6-4 with TRBJ2-5, with D possibly being TRBD1 or TRBD2 (6 bases each). Germline values: CDR1 MRHNA, CDR2 SNTAGT. V shed 1 base and J shed 5 bases, with 11 bases lying between them. The CDR3 runs 14 residues. Here the CDR3 reads CASSDLGGQETQYF. The CDR3 DNA is TGTGCCAGCAGTGACTTGGGGGGCCAGGAGACCCAGTACTTC.

This chain links TRBV15 with TRBJ2-3; 10 bases are a match to TRBD2. Germline CDR1 LNHNV, CDR2 YYDKDF (reference sequence). Trimming at V came to 3 bases and at J to 3 bases, leaving 3 bases not matched to a gene. The CDR3 is made up of 15 amino acids. CDR3 coding DNA: TGTGCCACCAGCAGGGTGGGACTAGCGACAGATACGCAGTATTTT. Its protein is CATSRVGLATDTQYF.

In this sample, this clone turned up a few times. The chain has TRBV28 and TRBJ2-7, with D unclear. Trimming took 5 bases from V and 0 from J, leaving 8 bases between them. This CDR3 comprises 13 residues. Germline V gene data show CDR1 as MDHEN and CDR2 as SYDVKM. CDR3 nucleotides: TGTGCCAGCAGTCCCGTCGGCTCCTACGAGCAGTACTTC. Protein sequence: CASSPVGSYEQYF.

CDR3 loop: CASSPLGSRNYGYTF. As DNA, the CDR3 is TGTGCCAGCAGCCCCCTCGGATCCCGAAACTATGGCTACACCTTC. The rearrangement links TRBV5-6 to TRBJ1-2, with unresolved D. The CDR3 runs 15 residues. V lost 4 bases and J 2 bases, leaving 15 bases between the germline ends. Looked up from germline, CDR1 is SGHDT and CDR2 is YYEEEE.

This rearrangement joins TRBV6-5 to TRBJ2-7; D unresolved. The V gene lost 2 bases and the J gene lost 0 bases, with 5 bases spanning the gap. The CDR3 covers 13 residues. From germline, CDR1 is MNHEY and CDR2 SVGAGI. The CDR3 spells CASSYSYSYEQYF. The CDR3 bases are TGTGCCAGCAGTTACAGCTACTCCTACGAGCAGTACTTC.

The sample holds one count of this clone. The chain recombines TRBV18 with TRBJ1-2; D call uncertain. V was pared by 0 bases and J by 0 bases, with 8 bases between. The CDR3 runs 15 residues. Germline V gives CDR1 KGHSH, CDR2 LQKENI. CDR3 in amino acids: CASSPPSVTNYGYTF. Here the CDR3 DNA reads TGTGCCAGCTCACCACCGTCAGTTACTAACTATGGCTACACCTTC. Combining the CDR3 with reference TRBV18 and TRBJ1-2 gives the whole variable domain NAGVMQNPRHLVRRRGQEARLRCSPMKGHSHVYWYRQLPEEGLKFMVYLQKENIIDESGMPKERFSAEFPKEGPSILRIQQVVRGDSAAYFCASSPPSVTNYGYTFGSGTRLTVV.

This clone was counted at least ten times. The rearrangement joins TRBV5-4 to TRBJ1-3; 11 bases are a match to TRBD1. In germline, CDR1 is SGHNT, CDR2 YYREEE (reference sequence). Trimming cost V 3 bases and J 0 bases; bases outside gene matches: 5. The CDR3 has 17 residues. The CDR3 DNA reads TGTGCCAGCAGCTACGGGACAGGGGGGAACTCTGGAAACACCATATATTTT. This sequence encodes CASSYGTGGNSGNTIYF.

The CDR3 nucleotides read TGTGCCAGCAGGACAGGAGAGGGGTTCTTC. This gives the protein CASRTGEGFF. The chain carries TRBV28 and TRBJ2-1; weak D call: TRBD1 (6 bases). Germline V gene lookup returns CDR1 MDHEN and CDR2 SYDVKM. The CDR3 spans 10 residues. The V gene lost 6 bases and the J gene lost 15 bases, with 12 bases spanning the gap.

This chain uses TRBV29-1 with TRBJ2-3; maybe TRBD2 (6 bases). There are 12 residues in the CDR3. V was clipped by 2 bases and J by 9 bases, with 12 bases between them. The germline V gene encodes CDR1 SQVTM and CDR2 ANQGSEA. CDR3 loop: CSVEYGGATQYF. CDR3 DNA sequence: TGCAGCGTTGAATACGGGGGAGCGACGCAGTATTTT.

A few counts support this clone. The chain couples TRBV18 to TRBJ1-5; 9 bases are shared with TRBD1. The V gene's germline CDR1 is KGHSH and CDR2 LQKENI. This CDR3 contains 15 residues. With V trimmed by 3 bases and J by 2 bases, 2 bases remained unmatched. CDR3 sequence: CASSPTGGGNQPQHF. The CDR3 coding sequence is TGTGCCAGCTCACCGACAGGGGGAGGCAATCAGCCCCAGCATTTT.

Comments on this clone: A much larger clone differs from this one at a single base, so this may be a read error. The genes are TRBV4-3 and TRBJ1-1; D is ambiguous. This CDR3 has 14 residues. Germline CDR1 is LGHNA and CDR2 is YSLEER. Trimming pared 1 base from V and 8 bases from J, leaving 14 bases between. The CDR3 spells CASSQASEREEAFF. In nucleotides, the CDR3 is TGCGCCAGCAGCCAAGCTTCTGAGAGAGAAGAAGCTTTCTTT.

The V gene is TRBV5-1, the J gene TRBJ2-7, with a weak D call TRBD1 (7 bases). Trimming left V 0 bases short and J 6 bases short, with 13 bases between. The CDR3 runs to 14 residues. Germline V gives CDR1 SGHRS, CDR2 YFSETQ. DNA for the CDR3: TGCGCCAGCAGCTTGGGCCAGGGGGGTCGCGAGCAGTACTTC. It specifies CASSLGQGGREQYF.